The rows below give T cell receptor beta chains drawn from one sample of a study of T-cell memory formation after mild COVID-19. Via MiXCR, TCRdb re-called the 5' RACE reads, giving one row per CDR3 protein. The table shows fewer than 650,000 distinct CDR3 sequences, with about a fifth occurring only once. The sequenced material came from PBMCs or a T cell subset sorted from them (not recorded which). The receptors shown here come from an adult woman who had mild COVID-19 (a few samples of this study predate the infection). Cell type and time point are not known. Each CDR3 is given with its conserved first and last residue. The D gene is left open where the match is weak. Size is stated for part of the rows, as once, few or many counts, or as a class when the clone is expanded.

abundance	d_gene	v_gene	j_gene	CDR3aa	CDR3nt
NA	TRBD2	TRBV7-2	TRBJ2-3	CASSLFHGRADTQYF	TGTGCCAGCAGCTTATTTCACGGGAGGGCAGATACGCAGTATTTT
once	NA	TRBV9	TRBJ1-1	CASSVEAGSLEAFF	TGTGCCAGCAGCGTAGAGGCAGGGTCGCTAGAAGCTTTCTTT
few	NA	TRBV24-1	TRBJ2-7	CATSAENYEQYF	TGTGCCACCAGTGCGGAAAATTACGAGCAGTACTTC
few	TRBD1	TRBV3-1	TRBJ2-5	CASSQEQGAPQYF	TGTGCCAGCAGCCAAGAGCAGGGGGCCCCCCAGTACTTC
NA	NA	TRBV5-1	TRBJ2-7	CASSLLLDYEQYF	TGCGCCAGCAGCCTCCTCCTCGACTACGAGCAGTACTTC
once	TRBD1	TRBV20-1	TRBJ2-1	CSARRTGDSYNEQFF	TGCAGTGCCAGGAGGACAGGCGATTCCTACAATGAGCAGTTCTTC
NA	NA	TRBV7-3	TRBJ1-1	CASSLSVVGNTEAFF	TGTGCCAGCAGCTTATCGGTGGTGGGGAACACTGAAGCTTTCTTT
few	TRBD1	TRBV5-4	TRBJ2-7	CASSPGTGLGEQYF	TGTGCCAGCAGCCCCGGGACAGGGCTAGGCGAGCAGTACTTC
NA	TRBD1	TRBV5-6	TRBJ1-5	CASERLGQLNQPQHF	TGTGCCAGCGAACGATTGGGACAGCTAAATCAGCCCCAGCATTTT
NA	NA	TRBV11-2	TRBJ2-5	CASSLFTVETQYF	TGTGCCAGCAGCTTATTCACGGTAGAGACCCAGTACTTC
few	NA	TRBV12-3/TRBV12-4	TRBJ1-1	CASSPGEGDTEAFF	TGTGCCAGCAGCCCCGGGGAGGGGGACACTGAAGCTTTCTTT
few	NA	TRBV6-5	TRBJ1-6	CASTMGSYNSPLHF	TGTGCCAGCACCATGGGTTCCTATAATTCACCCCTCCACTTT
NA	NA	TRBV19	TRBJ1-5	CASRIFGSQSNQPQHF	TGTGCCAGTAGGATCTTCGGGTCCCAGAGCAATCAGCCCCAGCATTTT
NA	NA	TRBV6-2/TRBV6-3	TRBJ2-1	CASSYSKLSDYNEQFF	TGTGCCAGCAGTTACTCGAAGCTGTCCGACTACAATGAGCAGTTCTTC
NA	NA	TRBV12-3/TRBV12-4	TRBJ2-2	CASSFLTVGGTGELFF	TGTGCCAGCAGTTTCTTAACAGTCGGAGGGACCGGGGAGCTGTTTTTT
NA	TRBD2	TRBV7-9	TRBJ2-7	CASSLEMSGGSHEQYF	TGTGCCAGCAGCTTAGAGATGAGCGGGGGATCCCACGAGCAGTACTTC
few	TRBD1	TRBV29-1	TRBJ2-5	CSVAGQGPYQETQYF	TGCAGCGTCGCGGGACAGGGCCCGTACCAAGAGACCCAGTACTTC
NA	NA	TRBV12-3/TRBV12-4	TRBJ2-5	CASTSMGVWETQYF	TGTGCCAGCACATCTATGGGGGTATGGGAGACCCAGTACTTC
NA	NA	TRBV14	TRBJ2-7	CASSQGAPYEQYF	TGTGCCAGCAGCCAAGGGGCTCCTTACGAGCAGTACTTC
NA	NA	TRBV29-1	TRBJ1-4	CSAREDRGDEKLFF	TGCAGCGCGCGCGAGGACCGGGGCGATGAAAAACTGTTTTTT
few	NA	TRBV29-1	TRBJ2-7	CSVEDEDSYEQYF	TGCAGCGTTGAAGACGAGGACTCCTACGAGCAGTACTTC
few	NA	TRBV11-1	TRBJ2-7	CASSFRQGTTYEQYF	TGTGCCAGCAGCTTCCGACAGGGGACTACCTACGAGCAGTACTTC
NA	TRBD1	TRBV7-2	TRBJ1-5	CASSLGTGDGNQPQHF	TGTGCCAGCAGCCTAGGGACAGGGGATGGCAATCAGCCCCAGCATTTT
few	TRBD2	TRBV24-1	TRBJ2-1	CATSEGTSGMNEQFF	TGTGCCACCAGTGAAGGGACTAGCGGGATGAATGAGCAGTTCTTC
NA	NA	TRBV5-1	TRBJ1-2	CASSPDSGVGYTF	TGCGCCAGCAGCCCCGACAGCGGGGTTGGCTACACCTTC
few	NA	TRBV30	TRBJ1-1	CAWRTPYRDTNTEAFF	TGTGCCTGGAGAACCCCCTACAGGGATACTAACACTGAAGCTTTCTTT
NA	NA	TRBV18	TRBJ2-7	CASSPPRGVAEQYF	TGTGCCAGCTCACCACCCAGGGGTGTTGCCGAGCAGTACTTC
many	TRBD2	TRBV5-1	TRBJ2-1	CASSLLAGEYNEQFF	TGCGCCAGCAGCTTGCTAGCGGGAGAATACAATGAGCAGTTCTTC
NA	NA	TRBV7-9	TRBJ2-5	CASSSGTSQETQYF	TGTGCCAGCAGCTCCGGGACTTCTCAAGAGACCCAGTACTTC
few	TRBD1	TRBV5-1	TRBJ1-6	CASKTGSNSPLHF	TGCGCCAGCAAGACAGGGAGTAATTCACCCCTCCACTTT
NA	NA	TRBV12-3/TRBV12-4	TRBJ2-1	CASSLSGREQFF	TGTGCCAGCAGTTTATCGGGGCGGGAGCAGTTCTTC
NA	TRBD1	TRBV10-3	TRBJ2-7	CAINPGQMAEQYF	TGTGCCATCAACCCGGGACAGATGGCCGAGCAGTACTTC
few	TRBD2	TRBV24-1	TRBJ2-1	CATSAAGQSGRNLGEQFF	TGTGCCACCAGTGCCGCGGGGCAAAGCGGGAGGAATCTAGGCGAGCAGTTCTTC
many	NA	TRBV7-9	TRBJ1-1	CASSLGGSDNTEAFF	TGTGCCAGCAGCTTAGGAGGGAGCGATAACACTGAAGCTTTCTTT
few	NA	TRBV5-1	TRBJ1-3	CASSRDPNSGNTIYF	TGCGCCAGCAGCCGGGACCCGAATTCTGGAAACACCATATATTTT
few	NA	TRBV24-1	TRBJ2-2	CATSDQPTGLDTGELFF	TGTGCCACCAGTGATCAACCCACGGGGCTGGACACCGGGGAGCTGTTTTTT
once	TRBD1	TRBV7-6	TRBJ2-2	CASSPQGVKFPLLNTGELFF	TGTGCCAGCAGCCCACAGGGGGTCAAATTCCCCCTATTGAACACCGGGGAGCTGTTTTTT
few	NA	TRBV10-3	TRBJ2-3	CAISWAEDTQYF	TGTGCCATCAGCTGGGCGGAGGATACGCAGTATTTT
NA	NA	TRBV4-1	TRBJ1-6	CASSQVTGSPLHF	TGCGCCAGCAGCCAAGTCACGGGCTCACCCCTCCACTTT
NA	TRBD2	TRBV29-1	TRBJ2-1	CSAGLAGAGGEQFF	TGCAGCGCCGGACTAGCGGGAGCAGGGGGTGAGCAGTTCTTC
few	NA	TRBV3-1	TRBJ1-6	CASSRTGTSYNSPLHF	TGTGCCAGCAGCCGGACTGGGACGAGTTATAATTCACCCCTCCACTTT
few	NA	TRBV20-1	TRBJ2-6	CSAREHRANVLTF	TGCAGTGCTAGGGAACACCGGGCCAACGTCCTGACTTTC
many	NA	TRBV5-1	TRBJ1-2	CASSPSGDYGYTF	TGCGCCAGCAGCCCCTCGGGCGACTATGGCTACACCTTC